This T cell receptor beta chain was profiled in a study of T cells after somatic rescue of genetic block. The CDR3 contains 16 residues. Trimming took 2 bases from V and 8 from J; bases not matched to a gene: 8. The germline CDR1 and CDR2 sequences are SGHVS and FNYEAQ. Data came from immunoSEQ multiplex PCR; TCRdb stores just in-frame clones and leaves some out. The table lists approximately 10,000 clones, about 74% of them singletons. The sequencing input was peripheral blood mononuclear cells (PBMCs). J is TRBJ2-1 and V is TRBV7-6; 11 nucleotides match TRBD2. This sequence was found in a boy between 10 and 17 years old. The CDR3 DNA reads as TGTGCCAGCAGCTTAAGGCTAGCGGGAGGCAGCGATGAGCAGTTCTTC. It yields the protein CASSLRLAGGSDEQFF.